This T cell receptor (beta chain) was retrieved from a study of shared clonotypes between healthy human individuals. The assay was immunoSEQ multiplex PCR, and TCRdb's table has in-frame clones only and misses some. The repertoire consists of 2 million to 2.5 million clones, with approximately 94% occurring once and the leading ten covering 1% to 1.3%. CD8 cells regarded as naive lacked CD45RO, were positively chosen for CCR7, and omitted terminally differentiated effector memory CD45RA+ cells. The sequence was collected from a man between 18 and 29 years old in good health. Sequencing used naive CD8+ T cells sorted from blood.

The CDR3 spells CASSSDYNLSTDTQYF. The CDR3, as DNA: TGTGCCAGCAGCTCGGACTATAACCTTAGCACAGATACGCAGTATTTT. This rearrangement joins TRBV7-9 to TRBJ2-3; weak D call: TRBD2 (6 bases). Trimming left V 4 bases short and J 0 bases short, with 14 bases between. CDR1 and CDR2 (germline): SEHNR, FQNEAQ (reference sequence). This CDR3 comprises 16 residues.